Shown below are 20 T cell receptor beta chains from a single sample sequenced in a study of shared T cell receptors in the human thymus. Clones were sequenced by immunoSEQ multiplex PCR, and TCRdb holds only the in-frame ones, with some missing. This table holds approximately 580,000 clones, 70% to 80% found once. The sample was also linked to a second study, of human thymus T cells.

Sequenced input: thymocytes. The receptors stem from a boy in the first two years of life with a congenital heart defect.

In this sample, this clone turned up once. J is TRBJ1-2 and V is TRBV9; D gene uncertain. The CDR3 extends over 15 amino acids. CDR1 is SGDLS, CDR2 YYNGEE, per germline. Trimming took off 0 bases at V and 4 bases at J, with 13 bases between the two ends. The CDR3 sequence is CASSVDGRQIYGYTF. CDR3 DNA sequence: TGTGCCAGCAGCGTAGACGGCAGGCAAATCTATGGCTACACCTTC.

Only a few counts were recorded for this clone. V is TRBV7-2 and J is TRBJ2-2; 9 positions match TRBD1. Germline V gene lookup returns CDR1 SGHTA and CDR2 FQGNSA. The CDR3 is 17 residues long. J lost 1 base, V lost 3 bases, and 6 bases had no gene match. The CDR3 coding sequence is TGTGCCAGCAGCTTGACCGGGACAGGGTGGAACACCGGGGAGCTGTTTTTT. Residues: CASSLTGTGWNTGELFF.

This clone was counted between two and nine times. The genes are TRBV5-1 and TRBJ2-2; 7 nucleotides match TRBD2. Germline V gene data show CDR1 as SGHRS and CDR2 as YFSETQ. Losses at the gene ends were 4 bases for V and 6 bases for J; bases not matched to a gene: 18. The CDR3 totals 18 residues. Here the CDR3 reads CASSPDPRLALRAGELFF. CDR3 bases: TGCGCCAGCAGCCCGGACCCAAGACTAGCCCTGAGGGCCGGGGAGCTGTTTTTT.

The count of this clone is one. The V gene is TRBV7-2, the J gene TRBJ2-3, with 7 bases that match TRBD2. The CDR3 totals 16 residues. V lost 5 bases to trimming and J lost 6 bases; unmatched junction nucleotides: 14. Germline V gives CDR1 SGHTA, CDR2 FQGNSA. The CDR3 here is CASSEPPSGVRDTQYF. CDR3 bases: TGTGCCAGCAGCGAGCCTCCTAGCGGCGTCAGGGATACGCAGTATTTT.

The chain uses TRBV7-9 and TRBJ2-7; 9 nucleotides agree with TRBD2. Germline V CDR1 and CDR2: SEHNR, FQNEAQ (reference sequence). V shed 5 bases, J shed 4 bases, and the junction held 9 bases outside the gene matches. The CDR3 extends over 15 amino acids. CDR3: CASSHRGLAHYEQYF. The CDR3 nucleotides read TGTGCCAGCAGCCACCGGGGACTAGCTCATTACGAGCAGTACTTC.

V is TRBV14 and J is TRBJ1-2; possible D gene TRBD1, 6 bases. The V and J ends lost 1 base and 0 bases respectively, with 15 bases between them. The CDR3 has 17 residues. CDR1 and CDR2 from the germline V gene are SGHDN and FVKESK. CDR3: CASSQVWTVRPNYGYTF. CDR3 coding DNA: TGTGCCAGCAGCCAAGTGTGGACAGTCCGACCTAACTATGGCTACACCTTC.

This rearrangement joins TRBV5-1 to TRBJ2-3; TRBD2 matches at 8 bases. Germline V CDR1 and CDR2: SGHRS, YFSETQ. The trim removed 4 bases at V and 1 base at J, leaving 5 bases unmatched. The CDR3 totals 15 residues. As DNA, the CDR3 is TGCGCCAGCAGCCGCGGGGGGAGGTGCACAGATACGCAGTATTTT. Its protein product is CASSRGGRCTDTQYF.

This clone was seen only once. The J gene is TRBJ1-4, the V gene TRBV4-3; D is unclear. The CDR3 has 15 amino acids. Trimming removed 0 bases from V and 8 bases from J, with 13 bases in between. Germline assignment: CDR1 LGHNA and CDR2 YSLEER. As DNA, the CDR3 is TGCGCCAGCAGCCAAGATAAGGTGGGGAGCGAAAAACTGTTTTTT. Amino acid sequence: CASSQDKVGSEKLFF.

CDR3 loop: CASSPCKGANVLTF. CDR3 nucleotide sequence: TGTGCCAGCAGTCCCTGTAAAGGGGCCAACGTCCTGACTTTC. This chain links TRBV27 with TRBJ2-6; D is unresolved. The CDR3 runs to 14 residues. V was cut by 5 bases and J by 4 bases, with 9 bases left in between. Germline lookup yields CDR1 MNHEY and CDR2 SMNVEV (reference sequence).

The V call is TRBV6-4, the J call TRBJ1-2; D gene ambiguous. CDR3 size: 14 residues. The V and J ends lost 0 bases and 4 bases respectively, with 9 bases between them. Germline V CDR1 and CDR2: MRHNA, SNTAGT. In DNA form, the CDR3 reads TGTGCCAGCAGTGACTCAGGAGGAATCTATGGCTACACCTTC. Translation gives CASSDSGGIYGYTF.

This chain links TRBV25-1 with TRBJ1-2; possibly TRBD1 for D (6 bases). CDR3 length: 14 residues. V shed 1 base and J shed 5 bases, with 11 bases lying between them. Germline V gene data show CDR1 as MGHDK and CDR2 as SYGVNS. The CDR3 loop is CASSESPGAYGYTF. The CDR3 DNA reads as TGTGCCAGCAGTGAATCCCCAGGGGCGTATGGCTACACCTTC.

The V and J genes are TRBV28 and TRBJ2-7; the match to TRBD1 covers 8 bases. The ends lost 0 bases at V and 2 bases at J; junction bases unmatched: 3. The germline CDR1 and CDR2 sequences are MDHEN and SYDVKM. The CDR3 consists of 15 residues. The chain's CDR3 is CASSLCRGRTYEQYF. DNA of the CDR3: TGTGCCAGCAGTTTATGCAGGGGGCGAACCTACGAGCAGTACTTC.

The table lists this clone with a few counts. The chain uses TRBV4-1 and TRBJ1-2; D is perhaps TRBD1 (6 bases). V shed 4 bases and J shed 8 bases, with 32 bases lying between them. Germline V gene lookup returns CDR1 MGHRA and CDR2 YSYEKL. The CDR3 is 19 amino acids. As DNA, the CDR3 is TGCGCCAGCAGCCCCAAAGGGGGGGCTTTGGGGCCGGGTGCTTTCGGCTACACCTTC. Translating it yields CASSPKGGALGPGAFGYTF.

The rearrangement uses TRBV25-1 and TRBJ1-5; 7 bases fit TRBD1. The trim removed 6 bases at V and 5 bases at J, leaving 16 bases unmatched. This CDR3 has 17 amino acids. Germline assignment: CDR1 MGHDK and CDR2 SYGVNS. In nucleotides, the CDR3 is TGTGCCAGCAGCGACAGGAACCGACAGGGACGGGATCAGCCCCAGCATTTT. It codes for CASSDRNRQGRDQPQHF.

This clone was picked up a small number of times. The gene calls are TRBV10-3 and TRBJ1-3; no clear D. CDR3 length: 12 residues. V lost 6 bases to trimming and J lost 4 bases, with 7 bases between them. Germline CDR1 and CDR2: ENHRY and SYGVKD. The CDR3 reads CAISASGNTIYF. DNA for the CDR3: TGTGCCATCAGCGCGTCGGGAAACACCATATATTTT.

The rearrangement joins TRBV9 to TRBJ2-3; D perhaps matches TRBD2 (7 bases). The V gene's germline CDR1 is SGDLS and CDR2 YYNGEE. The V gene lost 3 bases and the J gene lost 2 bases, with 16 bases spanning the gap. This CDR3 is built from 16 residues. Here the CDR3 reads CASSARGGGSTDTQYF. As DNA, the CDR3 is TGTGCCAGCAGCGCTCGAGGGGGGGGATCCACAGATACGCAGTATTTT.

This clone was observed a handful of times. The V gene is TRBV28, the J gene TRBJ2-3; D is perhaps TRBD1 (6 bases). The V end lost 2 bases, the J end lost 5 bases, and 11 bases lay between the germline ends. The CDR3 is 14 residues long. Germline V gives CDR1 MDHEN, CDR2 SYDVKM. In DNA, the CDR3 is TGTGCCAGCAGTTTACCCAACAGGGAAGATACGCAGTATTTT. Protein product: CASSLPNREDTQYF.

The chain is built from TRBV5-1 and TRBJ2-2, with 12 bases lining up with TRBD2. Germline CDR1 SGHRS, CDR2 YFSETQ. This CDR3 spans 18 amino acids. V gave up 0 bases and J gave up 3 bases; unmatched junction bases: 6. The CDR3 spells CASSLGLAGEADTGELFF. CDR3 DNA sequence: TGCGCCAGCAGCTTGGGACTAGCGGGAGAGGCTGACACCGGGGAGCTGTTTTTT.

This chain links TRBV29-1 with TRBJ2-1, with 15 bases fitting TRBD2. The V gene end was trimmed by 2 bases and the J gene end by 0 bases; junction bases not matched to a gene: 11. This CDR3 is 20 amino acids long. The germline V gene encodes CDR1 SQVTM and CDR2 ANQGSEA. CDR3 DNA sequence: TGCAGCGTTGAAAAGCAGGGGGGACTAGCGGGAGGCATCTCCTACAATGAGCAGTTCTTC. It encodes CSVEKQGGLAGGISYNEQFF.

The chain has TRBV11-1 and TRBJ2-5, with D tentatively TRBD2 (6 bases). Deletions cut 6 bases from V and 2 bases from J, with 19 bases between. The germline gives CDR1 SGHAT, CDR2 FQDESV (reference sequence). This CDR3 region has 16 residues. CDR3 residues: CASRYEGSGSQETQYF. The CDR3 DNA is TGTGCCAGCAGATATGAAGGCAGCGGGTCTCAAGAGACCCAGTACTTC.